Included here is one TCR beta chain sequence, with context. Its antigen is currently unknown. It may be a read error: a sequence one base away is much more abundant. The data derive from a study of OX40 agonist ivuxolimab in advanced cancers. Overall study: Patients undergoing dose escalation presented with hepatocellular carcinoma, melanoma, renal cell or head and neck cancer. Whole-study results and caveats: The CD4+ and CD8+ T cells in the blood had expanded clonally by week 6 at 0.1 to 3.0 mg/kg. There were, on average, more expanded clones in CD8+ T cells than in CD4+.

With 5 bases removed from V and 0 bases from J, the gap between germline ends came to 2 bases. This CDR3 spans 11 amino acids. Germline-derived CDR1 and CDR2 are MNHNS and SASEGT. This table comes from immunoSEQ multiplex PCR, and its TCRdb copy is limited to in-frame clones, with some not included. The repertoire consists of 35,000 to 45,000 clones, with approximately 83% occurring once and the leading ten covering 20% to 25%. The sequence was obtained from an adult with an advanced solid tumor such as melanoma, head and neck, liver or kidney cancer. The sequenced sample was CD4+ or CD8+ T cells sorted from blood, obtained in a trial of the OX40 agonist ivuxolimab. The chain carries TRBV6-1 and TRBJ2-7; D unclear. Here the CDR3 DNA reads TGTGCCAGCAGTCCCTCCTACGAGCAGTACTTC. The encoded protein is CASSPSYEQYF.